The 16 T cell receptor beta chains below were found in one sample sequenced in a study of response to subunit inactivated influenza vaccine. Using its own MiXCR run on the RT-PCR reads, TCRdb lists one record per CDR3 protein. Among about 830,000 distinct CDR3 sequences listed, approximately 17% were seen once. The sequenced sample was PBMCs from blood, obtained approximately 5 days after vaccination. The receptors shown here come from a man between 45 and 60 years old who received an inactivated influenza vaccine.

This clonotype appeared a single time. This may stem from a read error, because a much larger clone lies one nucleotide away. This chain joins TRBV5-1 and TRBJ2-3; 7 bases are shared with TRBD1. Germline V gene lookup returns CDR1 SGHRS and CDR2 YFSETQ. This CDR3 region has 16 residues. With V trimmed by 4 bases and J by 4 bases, 12 bases remained unmatched. In DNA, the CDR3 is TGCGCCAGCAGCAAGGAGACAGGGAGTCTCGCAGATACGCAGTATTTT. Translation gives CASSKETGSLADTQYF.

This chain connects TRBV15 to TRBJ2-7; perhaps TRBD1 as D (5 bases). Trimming removed 1 base at V and 3 bases at J, with 10 bases between. The germline gives CDR1 LNHNV, CDR2 YYDKDF (reference sequence). This CDR3 has 14 residues. CDR3 protein: CATSRAGSGYEQYF. In nucleotides, the CDR3 is TGTGCCACCAGCAGAGCAGGGTCGGGCTACGAGCAGTACTTC.

V gene TRBV28 combines with J gene TRBJ2-5; either TRBD1 or TRBD2 may fit D (5 bases each). Germline values: CDR1 MDHEN, CDR2 SYDVKM. Trimming took off 2 bases at V and 12 bases at J, with 10 bases between the two ends. The CDR3 has 11 residues. The CDR3 sequence: CASSLVGVEYF. In DNA form, the CDR3 reads TGTGCCAGCAGTTTAGTGGGGGTGGAGTACTTC.

J is TRBJ2-7 and V is TRBV12-3 or TRBV12-4; tentative D call: TRBD1 (6 bases). V was clipped by 3 bases and J by 3 bases, with 9 bases between them. CDR3 length: 13 residues. As DNA, the CDR3 is TGTGCCAGCAGTTTCGTACAGGGCTACGAGCAGTACTTC. Translation gives CASSFVQGYEQYF.

The V gene is TRBV5-1, the J gene TRBJ2-5, with 7 bases identical to TRBD1. After removal of 7 bases from V and 2 bases from J, the junction contained 8 bases not matched to a gene. The CDR3 is made up of 14 amino acids. Germline V gene data show CDR1 as SGHRS and CDR2 as YFSETQ. DNA of the CDR3: TGCGCCAGCCAGGTCGGCAGGGGGCAAGAGACCCAGTACTTC. This translates into CASQVGRGQETQYF.

This clonotype was recorded at least ten times. The rearrangement uses TRBV5-1 and TRBJ2-1; 7 bases agree with TRBD2. The germline gives CDR1 SGHRS, CDR2 YFSETQ. The CDR3 consists of 15 residues. Losses at the gene ends were 1 base for V and 7 bases for J; bases not matched to a gene: 8. CDR3 coding DNA: TGCGCCAGCAGCTTGAGACTAGCACGTCGAAATGAGCAGTTCTTC. Translated: CASSLRLARRNEQFF.

The rearrangement uses TRBV7-8 and TRBJ2-3; D is unclear. Deletions cut 2 bases from V and 7 bases from J, with 7 bases between. CDR1 SGHVS and CDR2 FQNEAQ come from the germline V gene. CDR3 length: 12 amino acids. CDR3 sequence reads: CASSLLDNTQYF. The CDR3 region has the DNA TGTGCCAGCAGCTTATTAGACAATACGCAGTATTTT.

The CDR3 DNA reads TGTGCCAGCAGAAAGGGCCCTAACGGCGAGCAGTACTTC. Protein product: CASRKGPNGEQYF. The V call is TRBV2, the J call TRBJ2-7; D unclear. The CDR3 sequence is 13 residues long. V lost 6 bases to trimming and J lost 6 bases, with 15 bases between them. Looked up from germline, CDR1 is SNHLY and CDR2 is FYNNEI.

The V call is TRBV4-3, the J call TRBJ2-5; the D is unclear. V lost 0 bases to trimming and J lost 5 bases, with 13 bases between them. CDR1 LGHNA and CDR2 YSLEER come from the germline V gene. This CDR3 has 15 amino acids. The CDR3: CASSQDRWGPETQYF. The DNA for the CDR3 is TGCGCCAGCAGCCAAGATCGCTGGGGTCCCGAGACCCAGTACTTC.

This clonotype turned up a few times. The chain is built from TRBV5-1 and TRBJ2-5, with 7 bases that match TRBD2. Germline V CDR1 and CDR2: SGHRS, YFSETQ. The CDR3 loop spans 16 amino acids. V lost 0 bases, J lost 4 bases, and 9 bases stayed unmatched. The CDR3 nucleotides read TGCGCCAGCAGCTTGGCCTTAGCGGGCAAACTAGAGACCCAGTACTTC. Translation gives CASSLALAGKLETQYF.

This clonotype was counted only a few times. The chain couples TRBV6-5 to TRBJ2-5; the D gene is possibly TRBD2 (6 bases). This CDR3 contains 13 residues. V was pared by 2 bases and J by 5 bases, with 9 bases between. Germline V gene sequence: CDR1 MNHEY, CDR2 SVGAGI. CDR3 DNA sequence: TGTGCCAGCAGTTACGTTGCGGGGGAGACCCAGTACTTC. Its protein is CASSYVAGETQYF.

This clonotype was counted at least ten times. The chain combines TRBV7-8 with TRBJ2-3, with a possible D match to TRBD2 (6 bases). This CDR3 is 14 amino acids long. Deletions cut 1 base from V and 5 bases from J, with 10 bases between. Germline V gene data show CDR1 as SGHVS and CDR2 as FQNEAQ. The CDR3 coding sequence is TGTGCCAGCAGCTTAGGGGGGGTGGGAGATACGCAGTATTTT. Amino acid sequence: CASSLGGVGDTQYF. The variable domain in full, completed from reference TRBV7-8 and TRBJ2-3, reads GAGVSQSPRYKVAKRGQDVALRCDPISGHVSLFWYQQALGQGPEFLTYFQNEAQLDKSGLPSDRFFAERPEGSVSTLKIQRTQQEDSAVYLCASSLGGVGDTQYFGPGTRLTVL.

This clonotype was found a few times. The chain carries TRBV20-1 and TRBJ2-2; D is unresolved. The germline V and J ends were trimmed by 4 bases and 1 base, with 10 bases remaining between them. Germline assignment: CDR1 DFQATT and CDR2 SNEGSKA (reference sequence). The CDR3 totals 14 residues. The CDR3 spells CSATRSENTGELFF. The CDR3 bases are TGCAGTGCTACTCGAAGCGAGAACACCGGGGAGCTGTTTTTT.

The chain links TRBV12-3 or TRBV12-4 to TRBJ1-5, with 7 nucleotides matching TRBD1. The CDR3 sequence is 17 residues long. The trim removed 1 base at V and 0 bases at J, leaving 6 bases unmatched. In DNA, the CDR3 is TGTGCCAGCAGTTTAGATGGGACAGTTTATAGCAATCAGCCCCAGCATTTT. Its translation is CASSLDGTVYSNQPQHF.

This chain connects TRBV7-9 to TRBJ2-3; D possibly corresponds to TRBD2 (6 bases). This CDR3 is built from 16 residues. The germline CDR1 and CDR2 sequences are SEHNR and FQNEAQ (reference sequence). V lost 5 bases, J lost 2 bases, and 17 bases lay in between. CDR3 sequence reads: CASSREYSGLTDTQYF. Here the CDR3 DNA reads TGTGCCAGCAGCCGCGAGTATAGCGGACTCACAGATACGCAGTATTTT.

The chain has TRBV3-1 and TRBJ1-1; D uncertain. The CDR3 has 12 residues. The germline V gene has CDR1 LGHDT and CDR2 YNNKEL (reference sequence). The V gene lost 5 bases and the J gene lost 5 bases, with 9 bases spanning the gap. CDR3 nucleotides: TGTGCCAGCAGCGGCCGGACGACTGAAGCTTTCTTT. Protein sequence: CASSGRTTEAFF.